This T cell receptor beta chain was identified during a study of regulatory T cells in long-lasting Graves disease. Looked up from germline, CDR1 is SGHRS and CDR2 is YFSETQ. V lost 1 base, J lost 4 bases, and 11 bases lay in between. The CDR3 spans 14 residues. Both iRepertoire HTBI primers and Arm-PCR of CDR3 regions were used to build the TCR beta libraries. From the multiplex PCR reads, TCRdb called clonotypes with MiXCR, one entry per CDR3 protein. Found here are a few hundred thousand distinct CDR3 sequences, approximately 12% of them singletons; the top ten hold approximately 17%. The time point is: newly diagnosed GD, antithyroid drugs for less than 3 months. The authors made the TCR library using RNA they extracted from PBMCs. The authors diagnosed Graves' disease using American Thyroid Association guidelines. This clonotype has at least ten counts. This sample was also put to use in a study of T cells in Graves' hyperthyroidism and ophthalmopathy.

The chain recombines TRBV5-1 with TRBJ2-5, with a weak D call TRBD2 (5 bases). The sample in question was peripheral blood mononuclear cells (PBMCs), obtained at new diagnosis, from a patient treated with antithyroid drugs. The TCR sequence derives from a woman in her late teens or twenties with Graves disease. The CDR3 DNA reads as TGCGCCAGCAGCTTGAGGGAGCAAGCAGAGACCCAGTACTTC. Translation gives CASSLREQAETQYF.